One sample yielded the 3 T cell receptor beta chains listed below, sequenced in a study of T cell repertoires in cytomegalovirus infection (dated by TCRdb to the late 2010s). Sequencing instrument: Illumina HiSeq 1500. TCRdb trimmed public reads at Q25 via fastp, called clones via MiXCR and kept in-frame beta chains. A single entry per CDR3 protein holds the most common genes and DNA from its merged rows. In all, the sample holds about 320,000 distinct CDR3 sequences, and 8% to 9.5% of those were seen once. 3.5% to 4.5% of the sample belongs to the ten largest clones. Material: PBMCs. Every receptor here comes from a human donor in good health (CMV status not recorded). Some clones in this sample may be carry-over from other donors' samples.

This clonotype was detected many times. The chain couples TRBV12-3 or TRBV12-4 to TRBJ2-3; the D is unclear. The CDR3 length is 13 residues. V lost 3 bases to trimming and J lost 7 bases, with 11 bases between them. The chain's CDR3 is CASSFGRAYTQYF. CDR3 sequence (DNA): TGTGCCAGCAGTTTTGGACGGGCGTATACGCAGTATTTT.

Ten or more counts support this clonotype. The CDR3 DNA reads as TGTGCCAGCAGCCGAACGCGGGTAACACTGGGCGCAGATACGCAGTATTTT. This gives the protein CASSRTRVTLGADTQYF. The chain links TRBV14 to TRBJ2-3; D might be TRBD2 (5 bases). CDR1 is SGHDN and CDR2 is FVKESK in the germline V gene. The CDR3 contains 17 residues. Trimming left V 4 bases short and J 4 bases short, with 21 bases between.

The chain has TRBV19 and TRBJ1-1, with a weak D call TRBD1 (6 bases). The CDR3 has 16 residues. CDR1 and CDR2 (germline): LNHDA, SQIVND (reference sequence). Trimming took off 3 bases at V and 0 bases at J, with 14 bases between the two ends. CDR3 in amino acids: CASSMSGQILNTEAFF. CDR3 DNA sequence: TGTGCCAGTAGTATGTCGGGACAAATACTGAACACTGAAGCTTTCTTT.